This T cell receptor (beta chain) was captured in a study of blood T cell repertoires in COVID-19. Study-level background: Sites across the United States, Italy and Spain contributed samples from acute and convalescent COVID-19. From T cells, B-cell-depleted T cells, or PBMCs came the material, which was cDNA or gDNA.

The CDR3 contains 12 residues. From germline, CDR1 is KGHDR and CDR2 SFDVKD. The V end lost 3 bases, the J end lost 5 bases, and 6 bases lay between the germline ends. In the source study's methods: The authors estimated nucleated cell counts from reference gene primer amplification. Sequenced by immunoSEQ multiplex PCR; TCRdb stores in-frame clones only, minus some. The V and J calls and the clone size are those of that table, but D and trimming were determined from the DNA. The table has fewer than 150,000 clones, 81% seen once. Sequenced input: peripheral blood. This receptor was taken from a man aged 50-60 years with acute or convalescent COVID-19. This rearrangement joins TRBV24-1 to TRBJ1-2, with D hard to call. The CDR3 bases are TGTGCCACCAGTGATGGTCTATATGGCTACACCTTC. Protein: CATSDGLYGYTF.